Listed below are T cell receptor beta chains from one sample, sequenced in a study of shared clonotypes between healthy human individuals. This table comes from immunoSEQ multiplex PCR, and its TCRdb copy is limited to in-frame clones, with some not included. The data show around 480,000 clones, with 60% to 80% seen just once and around 12% held by the top ten. Input material: PBMCs. The receptors stem from a woman aged 40 to 50 in good health. Some clones in this sample may be carry-over from other donors' samples. Both conserved end residues are part of each CDR3. A D gene is named only where the DNA matches it firmly. Clone sizes are given selectively: once, few, many, or a class where the clone is expanded.

size,V,D,J,CDR3,DNA
.,TRBV27,.,TRBJ1-6,CASSVRSYSPLHF,TGTGCCAGCAGTGTCCGGAGCTATTCACCCCTCCACTTT
.,TRBV7-2,TRBD2,TRBJ2-7,CASSTTSGRSYEQYF,TGTGCCAGCAGCACGACTAGCGGCCGCTCCTACGAGCAGTACTTC
once,TRBV9,TRBD1,TRBJ1-1,CASSSGTVDTEAFF,TGTGCCAGCAGCAGCGGGACAGTTGACACTGAAGCTTTCTTT
.,TRBV2,.,TRBJ2-2,CASSWTARNTGELFF,TGTGCCAGCAGTTGGACTGCTAGGAACACCGGGGAGCTGTTTTTT
.,TRBV5-1,.,TRBJ2-7,CASKDNYEQYF,TGCGCCAGCAAGGACAATTACGAGCAGTACTTC
.,TRBV28,TRBD1,TRBJ2-7,CASSNHGQGGRVSYEQYF,TGTGCCAGCAGTAACCATGGACAGGGAGGTAGGGTATCCTACGAGCAGTACTTC
.,TRBV19,TRBD1,TRBJ1-2,CASSIGTGGYTF,TGTGCCAGTAGTATAGGGACAGGCGGCTACACCTTC
.,TRBV5-1,TRBD1,TRBJ2-5,CASSLTGGNQETQYF,TGCGCCAGCAGCTTGACAGGGGGGAACCAAGAGACCCAGTACTTC
.,TRBV2,.,TRBJ2-4,CASSSQAARENIQYF,TGTGCCAGCAGTTCCCAGGCCGCCCGGGAAAACATTCAGTACTTC
.,TRBV28,.,TRBJ1-4,CASSSGTRGYNEKLFF,TGTGCCAGCAGTTCCGGGACACGAGGATATAATGAAAAACTGTTTTTT
.,TRBV28,.,TRBJ2-1,CASSLLGNEQFF,TGTGCCAGCAGTTTGTTGGGCAATGAGCAGTTCTTC
.,TRBV5-1,.,TRBJ2-3,CASSPGRGTDTQYF,TGCGCCAGCAGCCCGGGACGAGGCACAGATACGCAGTATTTT
.,TRBV5-6,TRBD1,TRBJ1-1,CASSRDPTGANTEAFF,TGTGCCAGCAGCAGGGACCCGACAGGGGCCAACACTGAAGCTTTCTTT
few,TRBV15,.,TRBJ2-7,CATSRGSGSDEQYF,TGTGCCACCAGCAGAGGTAGCGGTTCCGACGAGCAGTACTTC
.,TRBV29-1,.,TRBJ2-2,CSVAGQDTGELFF,TGCAGCGTTGCGGGACAAGACACCGGGGAGCTGTTTTTT